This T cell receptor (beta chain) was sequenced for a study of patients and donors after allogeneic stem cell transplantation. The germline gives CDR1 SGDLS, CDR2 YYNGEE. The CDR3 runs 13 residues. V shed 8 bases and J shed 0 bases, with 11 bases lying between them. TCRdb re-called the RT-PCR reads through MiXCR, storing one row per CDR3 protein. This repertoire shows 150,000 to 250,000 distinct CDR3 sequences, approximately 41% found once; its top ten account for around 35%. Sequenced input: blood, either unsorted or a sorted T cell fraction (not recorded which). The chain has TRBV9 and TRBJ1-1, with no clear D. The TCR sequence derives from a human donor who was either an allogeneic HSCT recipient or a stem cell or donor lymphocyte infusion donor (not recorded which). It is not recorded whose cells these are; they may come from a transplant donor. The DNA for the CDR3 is TGTGCCAGTACCTTGGGAATGAACACTGAAGCTTTCTTT. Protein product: CASTLGMNTEAFF. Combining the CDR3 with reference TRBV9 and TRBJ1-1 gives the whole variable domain DSGVTQTPKHLITATGQRVTLRCSPRSGDLSVYWYQQSLDQGLQFLIQYYNGEERAKGNILERFSAQQFPDLHSELNLSSLELGDSALYFCASTLGMNTEAFFGQGTRLTVV.